This T cell receptor (beta chain) comes out of a study of blood T cell repertoires in COVID-19 (dated by TCRdb to about 2020). Regarding the research as a whole: Samples from collaborators originated in the United States, Italy and Spain and spanned both the acute and convalescent phases of COVID-19. The prospective study material was composed of cDNA or gDNA derived from T cells, B-cell-depleted T cells, or PBMCs. Deeply sampled blood TCRbeta repertoires from subjects exposed to, actively infected with, or recovered from COVID-19 were included in the dataset. The repertoires were made available in a free public database intended to serve as a resource for research on the immune response to SARS-CoV-2. The samples were drawn from two sources: the first 160 participants of the ongoing ImmuneRACE study, and 1,200 or so subjects contributed by 6 global collaborators. Sample metadata almost always included a de-identified subject ID, COVID-19 status, age in years and sex. Where available, HLA class I and class II types were obtained from metadata supplied by the sample provider rather than from assay-based typing.

TCRbeta CDR3 regions were amplified from genomic DNA by means of the immunoSEQ Assay, a bias-controlled multiplex PCR. From the authors' description of their analysis: The number of nucleated cells in each sample was estimated from the amplification of reference gene primers within the assay. Sequence reads were collapsed and filtered to measure the absolute abundance of every unique TCRbeta CDR3 rearrangement. For each sample, productive Simpson clonality was calculated as the square root of Simpson's diversity index over productive rearrangements. The source is immuneACCESS, and TCRdb retained only in-frame sequences with V and J called. Part of the clones is not carried over; for the studies checked, unresolved V genes explain less than half of this, and the remainder is unexplained. V and J calls and clone size are given by that table; D and trimming were obtained from the DNA. The table for this sample lists around 78,000 clones; approximately 84% of them were counted only once. 9.5% to 13% of the sample is held by the ten biggest clonotypes.

The CDR3 goes from the cysteine to the phenylalanine over 15 residues. Only CDR3 DNA is held: 45 bases, read in frame from base 1. V is clipped by 3 bases and J by 3 bases, and the sequence between their germline boundaries is 12 bases long. Taken from the germline V gene, the CDR1 and CDR2 loops are SGHTA and FQGTGA. Whole blood was collected in K2EDTA tubes by collaborating institutions according to the institutions' own protocols. Collaborator samples were shipped for TCRbeta analysis as frozen whole blood, isolated PBMCs, or DNA extracted from either sample type. Comments on this clone: Which antigen it targets is not known. Base quality data are lacking; no much larger clone is found one base away.

General findings and caveats noted by the study authors: Clinical and demographic metadata were provided uncurated, with the amount varying by source and participant.

The sample consisted of peripheral blood. This receptor was identified in a man aged 65-85 years with active or convalescent COVID-19. Recombination linked TRBV7-3 to TRBJ1-5; a tentative D call is TRBD1 (6 bases match). Here is the DNA: TGTGCCAGCAGCTTGGACAGCGTACCCAATCAGCCCCAGCATTTT. It specifies CASSLDSVPNQPQHF.